Below, 7 T cell receptor beta chains from the same sample are listed, as sequenced in a study of monozygotic twins with inflammatory bowel disease. TCRdb re-called the 5' RACE reads; one entry per CDR3 protein, DNA not given. The listing records around 380,000 distinct CDR3 sequences. Sequenced sample: blood. The receptors were gathered from a human donor with ulcerative colitis or Crohn's disease, or a healthy co-twin of an affected twin (not recorded which).

The chain carries TRBV3-1 and TRBJ2-5; with no DNA, the TCRdb D assignment of TRBD2 cannot be verified. CDR1 is LGHDT and CDR2 is YNNKEL in the germline V gene (reference sequence). The CDR3 has 14 amino acids. The CDR3 here is CASSQDIPPQTQYF.

The gene calls are TRBV19 and TRBJ1-5. This CDR3 is built from 14 residues. Germline loops: CDR1 LNHDA, CDR2 SQIVND (reference sequence). The chain's CDR3 is CASRLGASNQPQHF.

The V call is TRBV5-1, the J call TRBJ2-3; TCRdb picks TRBD1, but there is no DNA to check that call. The CDR3 is 13 residues long. Per the germline V gene, CDR1 is SGHRS and CDR2 is YFSETQ. CDR3 protein: CASSEGVTDTQYF.

The V and J genes are TRBV28 and TRBJ2-4; there is no DNA to check the TCRdb D call of TRBD2. The CDR3 has 13 residues. From germline, CDR1 is MDHEN and CDR2 SYDVKM. CDR3 amino acids: CATKGPAKNIQYF. The full variable domain, with the rest looked up from reference TRBV28 and TRBJ2-4, is DVKVTQSSRYLVKRTGEKVFLECVQDMDHENMFWYRQDPGLGLRLIYFSYDVKMKEKGDIPEGYSVSREKKERFSLILESASTNQTSMYLCATKGPAKNIQYFGAGTRLSVL.

This chain connects TRBV7-9 to TRBJ2-1; TCRdb's D call, TRBD2, is unchecked because there is no DNA. The CDR3 has 15 amino acids. Germline V gene sequence: CDR1 SEHNR, CDR2 FQNEAQ (reference sequence). CDR3 residues: CASSSGTSGVHEQFF.

The chain carries TRBV25-1 and TRBJ2-3; TCRdb's D call of TRBD1 is untestable without DNA. The CDR3 sequence is 15 residues long. From germline, CDR1 is MGHDK and CDR2 SYGVNS. CDR3 protein: CASSGQGAITDTQYF.

The chain couples TRBV29-1 to TRBJ2-1. The CDR3 has 14 residues. The germline V gene encodes CDR1 SQVTM and CDR2 ANQGSEA. This CDR3 reads CSARHQGSYNEQFF.